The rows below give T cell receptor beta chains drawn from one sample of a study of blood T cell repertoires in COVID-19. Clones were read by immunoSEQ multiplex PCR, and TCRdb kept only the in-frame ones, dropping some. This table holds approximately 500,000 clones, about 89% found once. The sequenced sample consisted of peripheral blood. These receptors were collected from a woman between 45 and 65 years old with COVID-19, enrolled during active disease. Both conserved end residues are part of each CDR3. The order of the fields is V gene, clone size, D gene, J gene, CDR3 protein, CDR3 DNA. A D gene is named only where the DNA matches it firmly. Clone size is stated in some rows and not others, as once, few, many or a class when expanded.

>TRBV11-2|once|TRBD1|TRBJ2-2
CASTARDSGTGGSGELFF
TGTGCCAGCACCGCGCGAGACTCCGGGACAGGGGGCTCCGGGGAGCTGTTTTTT
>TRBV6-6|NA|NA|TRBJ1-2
CASSYSMGGTAYGYTF
TGTGCCAGCAGTTACTCGATGGGGGGGACTGCCTATGGCTACACCTTC
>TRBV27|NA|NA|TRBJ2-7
CASSPRTQTTYEQYF
TGTGCCAGCAGTCCTCGGACTCAAACGACCTACGAGCAGTACTTC
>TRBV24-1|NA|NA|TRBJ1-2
CATSGGFGYTF
TGTGCCACCAGTGGGGGCTTTGGCTACACCTTC
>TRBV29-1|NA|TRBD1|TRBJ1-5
CSVAGTVNQPQHF
TGCAGCGTTGCGGGGACAGTGAATCAGCCCCAGCATTTT
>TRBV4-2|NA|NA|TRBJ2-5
CASSRPTLGGQETQYF
TGTGCCAGCAGCCGCCCTACACTCGGAGGCCAAGAGACCCAGTACTTC
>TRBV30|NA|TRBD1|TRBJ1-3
CAWSALDVYRTGIFSGNTIYF
TGTGCCTGGAGTGCCCTAGACGTATACCGGACAGGAATCTTCTCTGGAAACACCATATATTTT
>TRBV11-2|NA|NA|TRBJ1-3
CASSLDDPGTSGNTIYF
TGTGCCAGCAGCTTAGATGACCCAGGGACTTCTGGAAACACCATATATTTT
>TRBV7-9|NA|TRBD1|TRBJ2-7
CASSKSGQTYEQYF
TGTGCCAGCAGCAAATCGGGACAGACCTACGAGCAGTACTTC
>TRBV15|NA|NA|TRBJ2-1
CATSRDRTYNEQFF
TGTGCCACCAGCAGAGACAGGACTTACAATGAGCAGTTCTTC
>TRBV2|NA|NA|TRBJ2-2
CASSEYGSTNTGELFF
TGTGCCAGCAGTGAATACGGTAGTACCAACACCGGGGAGCTGTTTTTT
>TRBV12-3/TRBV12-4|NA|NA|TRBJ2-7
CASSFTSSYEQYF
TGTGCCAGCAGTTTTACCAGTTCCTACGAGCAGTACTTC
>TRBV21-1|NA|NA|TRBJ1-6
CASSKLGGAAYNSPLHF
TGTGCCAGCAGCAAACTAGGCGGGGCAGCCTATAATTCACCCCTCCACTTT
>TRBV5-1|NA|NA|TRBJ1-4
CASSLGASNEKLFF
TGCGCCAGCAGCTTAGGGGCGTCTAATGAAAAACTGTTTTTT
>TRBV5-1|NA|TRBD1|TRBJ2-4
CASSLAGQGWHF
TGCGCCAGCAGCTTGGCCGGACAGGGTTGGCACTTC
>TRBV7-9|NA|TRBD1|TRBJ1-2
CASSLGTGDYGYTF
TGTGCCAGCAGCTTAGGCACAGGGGACTATGGCTACACCTTC
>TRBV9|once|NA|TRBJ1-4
CASSRLGQSNEKLFF
TGTGCCAGCAGTCGACTCGGACAGTCTAATGAAAAACTGTTTTTT